These T cell receptor beta chains were read from a single sample in a study of T-cell reconstitution after alpha-beta-depleted transplantation in children. Using its own MiXCR run on the PCR reads, TCRdb lists one record per CDR3 protein. Of approximately 430,000 distinct CDR3 sequences listed, about a sixth are singletons. The source was PBMCs, mostly from graft donor cells, collected 360 days after TCRalphabeta/CD19-depleted stem cell transplant. The receptors stem from a boy under two years old who had a stem cell transplant for Wiskott-Aldrich syndrome, so the T cells may come from the graft donor. Each CDR3 is given with its conserved first and last residue. A D gene is named only where the DNA matches it firmly. Clone size is given for some rows only: seen once, a few or many times, or a class if the clone is expanded.

j_gene | d_gene | v_gene | abundance | CDR3nt | CDR3aa
TRBJ2-6 | - | TRBV24-1 | few | TGTGCCACCAGTGGGATCTCTGGGGCCAACGTCCTGACTTTC | CATSGISGANVLTF
TRBJ1-2 | - | TRBV7-9 | - | TGTGCCAGCAGCTTAGGTGGGGCGCTATATGGCTACACCTTC | CASSLGGALYGYTF
TRBJ2-3 | TRBD1 | TRBV10-3 | - | TGTGCCATCAGATACGGGACAGGACGCACAGATACGCAGTATTTT | CAIRYGTGRTDTQYF
TRBJ2-1 | TRBD2 | TRBV4-3 | many | TGCGCCAGCAGCCAAGGGCTAGCGGCCTACAATGAGCAGTTCTTC | CASSQGLAAYNEQFF
TRBJ2-3 | - | TRBV4-3 | - | TGCGCCAGCAGCCCCGAGATACAGGGCACAGATACGCAGTATTTT | CASSPEIQGTDTQYF
TRBJ2-3 | TRBD2 | TRBV24-1 | few | TGTGCCACCAGTGATCCGGGACTAGCGGTCACAGATACGCAGTATTTT | CATSDPGLAVTDTQYF
TRBJ2-7 | - | TRBV5-1 | many | TGCGCCAGCAGGACGGCCTACGAGCAGTACTTC | CASRTAYEQYF
TRBJ2-3 | - | TRBV10-3 | few | TGTGCCATCAGTGAGTCCCAGTCCCACGGCGGCACGACAGATACGCAGTATTTT | CAISESQSHGGTTDTQYF
TRBJ2-2 | - | TRBV12-3/TRBV12-4 | - | TGTGCCAGCAGAATTTACACCGGGGAGCTGTTTTTT | CASRIYTGELFF
TRBJ2-7 | TRBD1 | TRBV29-1 | - | TGCAGCGTTGAAGCGGGGACAGGAAGGGAGCAGTACTTC | CSVEAGTGREQYF
TRBJ2-2 | TRBD2 | TRBV6-5 | few | TGTGCCAGCAGTTACTATGGCGGGGGGGCCGGGGAGCTGTTTTTT | CASSYYGGGAGELFF
TRBJ2-1 | TRBD2 | TRBV5-1 | few | TGCGCCAGTTCTAGCGGGGACTACAATGAGCAGTTCTTC | CASSSGDYNEQFF
TRBJ2-7 | TRBD1 | TRBV5-1 | few | TGCGCCAGCAGCGCCGGGACAGGGGTTACCTACGAGCAGTACTTC | CASSAGTGVTYEQYF
TRBJ1-5 | - | TRBV28 | few | TGTGCCACCACCATTCAACTTAGCAATCAGCCCCAGCATTTT | CATTIQLSNQPQHF
TRBJ2-3 | - | TRBV4-3 | - | TGCGCCAGCAGCCAAGGGCACTTAAATACGCAGTATTTT | CASSQGHLNTQYF
TRBJ2-1 | TRBD2 | TRBV5-1 | few | TGCGCCAGCAGCGCGGCACTAGCGGGGGTTTACAATGAGCAGTTCTTC | CASSAALAGVYNEQFF
TRBJ2-3 | TRBD2 | TRBV12-3/TRBV12-4 | - | TGTGCCAGCAGTTTCGGCGGGGGACGATATAGCACAGATACGCAGTATTTT | CASSFGGGRYSTDTQYF
TRBJ2-3 | TRBD2 | TRBV20-1 | few | TGCAGTGCTAAACTAGCGGGAGTAGATACGCAGTATTTT | CSAKLAGVDTQYF
TRBJ2-3 | - | TRBV14 | few | TGTGCCAGCAGCCGAAGAGCCGGGTCTAGCACAGATACGCAGTATTTT | CASSRRAGSSTDTQYF
TRBJ2-6 | - | TRBV24-1 | - | TGTGCCACCAGTGATCCCAGGGCCCCTGGGGCCAACGTCCTGACTTTC | CATSDPRAPGANVLTF
TRBJ2-2 | - | TRBV7-9 | - | TGTGCCAGCAGCTTCACGCCCGGGCAGGGGAGCACCGGGGAGCTGTTTTTT | CASSFTPGQGSTGELFF
TRBJ2-5 | - | TRBV25-1 | - | TGTGCCAGCAGTGACTCGGGGCGAATGCAAGAGACCCAGTACTTC | CASSDSGRMQETQYF
TRBJ2-7 | TRBD1 | TRBV18 | - | TGTGCCAGCTCACCCGGGACAGGGGGACTCGAGCAGTACTTC | CASSPGTGGLEQYF
TRBJ2-5 | - | TRBV9 | few | TGTGCCAGCAGCGCGACAGGTTGGGGTCAAGAGACCCAGTACTTC | CASSATGWGQETQYF
TRBJ2-3 | TRBD1 | TRBV11-1 | - | TGTGCCAGCAGCTTAGGGACAGGACGGTCGGTCCCTAGCACAGATACGCAGTATTTT | CASSLGTGRSVPSTDTQYF
TRBJ2-2 | - | TRBV5-1 | few | TGCGCCAGCAGCCTGCTAGGAAGCCCCACCGGGGAGCTGTTTTTT | CASSLLGSPTGELFF
TRBJ2-2 | - | TRBV29-1 | few | TGCAGCGTTGGGGCGCCCGGGGAGCTGTTTTTT | CSVGAPGELFF
TRBJ2-7 | - | TRBV27 | - | TGTGCCAGCAGTTTATCGTCTGGGGGATCCAGACTCTACGAGCAGTACTTC | CASSLSSGGSRLYEQYF
TRBJ2-2 | TRBD2 | TRBV6-5 | few | TGTGCCAGCAGTTACGGGGGGGGCGGGGAGCTGTTTTTT | CASSYGGGGELFF
TRBJ2-7 | - | TRBV15 | few | TGTGCCACCAGCAGAGATGAGGGAACTGGCTCCGAGCAGTACTTC | CATSRDEGTGSEQYF
TRBJ2-7 | TRBD1 | TRBV29-1 | few | TGCAGCGTTCGTCCGGGACAGCCATACGAGCAGTACTTC | CSVRPGQPYEQYF
TRBJ2-5 | - | TRBV28 | - | TGTGCCAGCAGTCGACAGATCCGGGAGACCCAGTACTTC | CASSRQIRETQYF